This TCR beta chain was captured by sequencing in a study of PD-1 blockade in classical Hodgkin lymphoma. Study-wide results and limits: CD4+ but not CD8+ TCR diversity rose significantly by C4D1.

About this clone: The antigen remains undetermined.

Each patient's relapse followed autologous stem cell transplantation, and brentuximab vedotin exposure varied. Investigators isolated CD4+ T cells from thawed PBMCs through magnetic negative selection. The repertoire was sequenced with immunoSEQ multiplex PCR; TCRdb's copy has only in-frame clones and lacks some. The sample shows approximately 25,000 clones, about 74% of them seen only once. The sequence was collected from a human donor with classical Hodgkin lymphoma. The material sequenced was CD4+ T cells from blood, taken at baseline.

This CDR3 reads CASSQGEFVIYQETQYF. The CDR3 bases are TGCGCCAGCAGTCAAGGGGAGTTCGTAATATACCAAGAGACCCAGTACTTC. This chain joins TRBV23-1 and TRBJ2-5; maybe TRBD2 (5 bases). TRBV23-1 is filed as an ORF, its function uncertain. V lost 2 bases to trimming and J lost 0 bases, with 16 bases between them. The CDR3 spans 17 residues.